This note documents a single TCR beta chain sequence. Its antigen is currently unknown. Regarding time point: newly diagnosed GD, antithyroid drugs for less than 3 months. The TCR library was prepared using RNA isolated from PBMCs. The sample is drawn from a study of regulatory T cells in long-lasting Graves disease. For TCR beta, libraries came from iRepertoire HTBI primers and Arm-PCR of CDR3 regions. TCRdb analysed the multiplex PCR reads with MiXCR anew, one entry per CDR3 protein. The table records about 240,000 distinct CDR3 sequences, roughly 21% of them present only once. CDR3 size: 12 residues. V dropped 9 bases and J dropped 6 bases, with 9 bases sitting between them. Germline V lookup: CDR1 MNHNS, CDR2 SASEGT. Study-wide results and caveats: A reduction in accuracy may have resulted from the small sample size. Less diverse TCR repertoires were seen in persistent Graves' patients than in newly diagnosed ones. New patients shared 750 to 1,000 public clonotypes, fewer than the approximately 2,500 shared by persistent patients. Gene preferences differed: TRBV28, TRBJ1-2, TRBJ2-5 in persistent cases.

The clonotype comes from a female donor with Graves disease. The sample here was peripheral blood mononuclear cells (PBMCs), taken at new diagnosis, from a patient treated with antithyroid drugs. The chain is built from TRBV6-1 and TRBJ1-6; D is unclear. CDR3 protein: CARPKGNSPLHF. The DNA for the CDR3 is TGTGCCAGACCGAAGGGTAATTCACCCCTCCACTTT.